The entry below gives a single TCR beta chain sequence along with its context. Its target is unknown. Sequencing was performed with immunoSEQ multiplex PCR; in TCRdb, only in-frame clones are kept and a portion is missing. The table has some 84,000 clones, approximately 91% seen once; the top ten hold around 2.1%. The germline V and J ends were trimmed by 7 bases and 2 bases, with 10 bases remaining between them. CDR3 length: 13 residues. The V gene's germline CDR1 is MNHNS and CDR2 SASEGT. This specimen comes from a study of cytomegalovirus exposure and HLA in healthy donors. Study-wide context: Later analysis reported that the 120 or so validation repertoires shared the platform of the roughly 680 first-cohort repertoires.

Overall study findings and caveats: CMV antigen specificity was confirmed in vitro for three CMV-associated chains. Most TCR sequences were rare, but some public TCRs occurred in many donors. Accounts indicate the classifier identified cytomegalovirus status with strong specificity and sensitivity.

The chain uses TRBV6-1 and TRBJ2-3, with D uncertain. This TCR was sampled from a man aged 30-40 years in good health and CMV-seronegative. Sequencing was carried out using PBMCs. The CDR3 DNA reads TGTGCCAGCACTCAGCGCGACACAGATACGCAGTATTTT. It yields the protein CASTQRDTDTQYF.